This T cell receptor beta chain was recorded in a study of OX40 agonist ivuxolimab in advanced cancers. Study in general: Earlier treatment with anti-PD-1, anti-PD-L1 or anti-CTLA-4 was permitted, and over 35% had received some.

The CDR3 extends over 14 amino acids. V shed 2 bases and J shed 2 bases, with 10 bases lying between them. CDR1 and CDR2 from the germline V gene are MNHNY and SVGAGI (reference sequence). Comment on this clone: Its target is unknown.

Study-wide results and caveats: Clonal expansion from baseline to week 6 occurred in both CD4+ and CD8+ T cells.

The data were produced by immunoSEQ multiplex PCR, yet TCRdb's version contains in-frame clones alone and is incomplete. This repertoire shows around 20,000 clones, 70% to 85% found once; its top ten account for 25% to 30%. This receptor was obtained from an adult with an advanced solid tumor such as melanoma, head and neck, liver or kidney cancer. The source material was CD4+ or CD8+ T cells sorted from blood, sampled in a trial of the OX40 agonist ivuxolimab. The rearrangement joins TRBV6-6 to TRBJ2-7; TRBD2 is a possible D gene (7 bases). The CDR3 sequence is CASSYRGAPYEQYF. CDR3 nucleotide sequence: TGTGCCAGCAGTTACCGGGGGGCCCCCTACGAGCAGTACTTC.